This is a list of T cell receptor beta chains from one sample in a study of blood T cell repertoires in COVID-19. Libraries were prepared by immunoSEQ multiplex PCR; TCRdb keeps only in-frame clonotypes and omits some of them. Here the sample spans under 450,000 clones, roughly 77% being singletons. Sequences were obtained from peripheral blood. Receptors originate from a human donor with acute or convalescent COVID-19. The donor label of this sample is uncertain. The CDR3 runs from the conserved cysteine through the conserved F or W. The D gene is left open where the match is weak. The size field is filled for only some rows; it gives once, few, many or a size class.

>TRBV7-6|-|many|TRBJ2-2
CASSRGTINTGELFF
TGTGCCAGCAGCAGGGGGACTATTAACACCGGGGAGCTGTTTTTT
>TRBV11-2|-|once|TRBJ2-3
CASSLSGDTQYF
TGTGCCAGCAGCTTGAGCGGAGATACGCAGTATTTT
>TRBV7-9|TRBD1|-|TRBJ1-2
CASSLDGSRRDRAGYTF
TGTGCCAGCAGCTTAGACGGTTCTAGACGTGACAGGGCTGGCTACACCTTC
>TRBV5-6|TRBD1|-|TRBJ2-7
CASSLLGQGFNEQYF
TGTGCCAGCAGCTTGCTGGGACAGGGTTTCAACGAGCAGTACTTC
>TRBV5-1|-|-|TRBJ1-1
CASSSGFSTEAFF
TGCGCCAGCAGCTCGGGGTTTAGTACTGAAGCTTTCTTT
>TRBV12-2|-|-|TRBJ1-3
CASRLATATGNTIYF
TGTGCAAGTCGCTTAGCAACAGCAACTGGAAACACCATATATTTT
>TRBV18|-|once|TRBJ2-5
CASTLSGGGETQYF
TGTGCCAGCACGTTGTCGGGGGGCGGAGAGACCCAGTACTTC
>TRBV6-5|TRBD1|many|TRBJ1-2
CASRRGTGGLYGYTF
TGTGCCAGCAGGAGAGGGACAGGAGGCCTCTATGGCTACACCTTC
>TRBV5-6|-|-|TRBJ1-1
CASSLLGPAGEDTEAFF
TGTGCCAGCAGCTTGTTGGGACCGGCGGGGGAAGACACTGAAGCTTTCTTT
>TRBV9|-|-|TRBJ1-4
CASSEGVGRDEKLFF
TGTGCCAGCAGCGAGGGAGTCGGACGCGATGAAAAACTGTTTTTT
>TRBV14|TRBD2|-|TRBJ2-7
CASSQGLAGTEQYF
TGTGCCAGCAGCCAAGGACTAGCGGGAACCGAGCAGTACTTC
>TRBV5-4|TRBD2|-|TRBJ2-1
CASRPAGTSGRREQFF
TGTGCCAGCAGACCCGCCGGGACTAGCGGGAGAAGGGAGCAGTTCTTC
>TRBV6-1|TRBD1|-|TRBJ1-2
CASSEAGTGGGYTF
TGTGCCAGCAGTGAAGCCGGGACAGGGGGTGGCTACACCTTC
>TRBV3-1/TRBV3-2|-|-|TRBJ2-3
CASSQDWGGTSTDTQYF
TGTGCCAGCAGCCAAGATTGGGGCGGCACTAGCACAGATACGCAGTATTTT
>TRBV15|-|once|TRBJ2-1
CATSRDRAVRGEQFF
TGTGCCACCAGCAGAGATAGGGCGGTCAGGGGTGAGCAGTTCTTC
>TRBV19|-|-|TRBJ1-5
CASLRTAGNQPQHF
TGTGCCAGTTTACGGACTGCAGGCAATCAGCCCCAGCATTTT
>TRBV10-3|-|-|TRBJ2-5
CAISGGQQQETQYF
TGTGCCATCAGCGGGGGACAGCAGCAAGAGACCCAGTACTTC
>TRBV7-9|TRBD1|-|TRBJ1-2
CASSSRQGDGYTF
TGTGCCAGCAGCTCGAGACAGGGGGATGGCTACACCTTC
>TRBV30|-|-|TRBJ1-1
CAWSRRGLNTEAFF
TGTGCCTGGAGCCGGCGGGGGTTGAACACTGAAGCTTTCTTT
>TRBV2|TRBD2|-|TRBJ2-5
CASAPLAGWETQYF
TGTGCCAGCGCCCCCCTAGCGGGCTGGGAGACCCAGTACTTC
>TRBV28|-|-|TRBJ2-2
CASRGRNTGELFF
TGTGCCAGCAGGGGGCGGAACACCGGGGAGCTGTTTTTT
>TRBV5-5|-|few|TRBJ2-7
CASSAPNGLEQYF
TGTGCCAGCAGCGCACCCAATGGACTCGAGCAGTACTTC
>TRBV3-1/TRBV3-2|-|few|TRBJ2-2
CASSQRRNTGELFF
TGTGCCAGCAGCCAGCGAAGAAACACCGGGGAGCTGTTTTTT
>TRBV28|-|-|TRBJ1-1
CASSLRRRVNTEAFF
TGTGCCAGCAGTCTTCGTAGGAGGGTGAACACTGAAGCTTTCTTT
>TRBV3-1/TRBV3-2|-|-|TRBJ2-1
CASSQDGIVSYNEQFF
TGTGCCAGCAGCCAAGATGGTATAGTCTCCTACAATGAGCAGTTCTTC